These 16 T cell receptor beta chains were all obtained from the same sample, sequenced in a study of cytomegalovirus exposure and HLA in healthy donors. The PCR contained 60 Vbeta and 13 Jbeta primers. The method was immunoSEQ multiplex PCR; TCRdb's version includes in-frame clones alone and lacks a portion of them. The repertoire has 120,000 to 150,000 clones, less than 90% of them found once; the top ten carry 2% to 2.5%. Source material: PBMCs. The receptors originated from a boy aged 2-15 years in good health and CMV-seronegative.

This clone was observed a few times. The chain couples TRBV6-5 to TRBJ2-5, with 10 bases aligning to TRBD2. V was pared by 10 bases and J by 1 base, with 9 bases of the junction left unmatched. This CDR3 is 15 amino acids long. Looked up from germline, CDR1 is MNHEY and CDR2 is SVGAGI. CDR3 in DNA: TGTGCCACAGCCCCGACTAGCGGGCTCCAAGAGACCCAGTACTTC. This gives the protein CATAPTSGLQETQYF.

The chain uses TRBV11-2 and TRBJ1-2; D is undetermined. This CDR3 spans 14 amino acids. Germline V CDR1 and CDR2: SGHAT, FQNNGV. V gave up 3 bases and J gave up 0 bases, with 8 bases separating them. CDR3 residues: CASSFSDSNYGYTF. The CDR3, as DNA: TGTGCCAGCAGCTTTTCAGATTCTAACTATGGCTACACCTTC.

This clone was observed a handful of times. J is TRBJ2-4 and V is TRBV4-2; D call uncertain. Deletions cut 0 bases from V and 1 base from J, with 7 bases between. The V gene's germline CDR1 is LGHNA and CDR2 YNFKEQ. The CDR3 consists of 15 residues. CDR3 sequence (DNA): TGTGCCAGCAGCCAAGATCGGGTTGCCAAAAACATTCAGTACTTC. The encoded protein is CASSQDRVAKNIQYF.

The chain links TRBV29-1 to TRBJ2-7, with TRBD1 matching over 7 bases. Germline CDR1 SQVTM, CDR2 ANQGSEA. V trimming: 7 bases; J trimming: 3 bases; junction bases outside the gene matches: 12. This CDR3 region has 14 residues. The CDR3 DNA sequence: TGCAGCGCTGTGACAGGGCTCGAGGACTACGAGCAGTACTTC. Translating it yields CSAVTGLEDYEQYF.

The chain has TRBV28 and TRBJ1-1, with a possible D match to TRBD1 (6 bases). V dropped 8 bases and J dropped 1 base, with 23 bases sitting between them. This CDR3 region has 17 residues. Germline CDR1 MDHEN, CDR2 SYDVKM. The CDR3 DNA sequence: TGTGCCAGCGGCGGCCCAGGCCAAGGACAGTCGAACACTGAAGCTTTCTTT. Residues: CASGGPGQGQSNTEAFF.

This chain links TRBV29-1 with TRBJ2-7, with 9 positions matching TRBD2. The CDR3 extends over 15 amino acids. The junction had 15 bases not matched to a gene; V was cut back by 5 bases and J by 7 bases. CDR1 and CDR2 (germline): SQVTM, ANQGSEA. DNA for the CDR3: TGCAGCGTTTCCGGGCCCCGCGGGGGGGTCGAAGAGCAGTACTTC. This codes for CSVSGPRGGVEEQYF.

The chain couples TRBV7-9 to TRBJ2-1; a possible D gene is TRBD2 (6 bases). Germline assignment: CDR1 SEHNR and CDR2 FQNEAQ (reference sequence). The CDR3 is made up of 15 amino acids. CDR3 sequence: CAIPRLGGQHNEQFF. CDR3 DNA: TGTGCGATCCCTCGACTGGGGGGTCAACACAATGAGCAGTTCTTC. The full variable domain, with the rest looked up from reference TRBV7-9 and TRBJ2-1, is DTGVSQNPRHKITKRGQNVTFRCDPISEHNRLYWYRQTLGQGPEFLTYFQNEAQLEKSRLLSDRFSAERPKGSFSTLEIQRTEQGDSAMYLCAIPRLGGQHNEQFFGPGTRLTVL.

CDR3 protein: CASSLAELARTEAFF. The CDR3 bases are TGCGCCAGCAGCTTGGCGGAATTAGCGAGGACTGAAGCTTTCTTT. The rearrangement links TRBV5-1 to TRBJ1-1, with D uncertain. The germline V and J ends were trimmed by 0 bases and 5 bases, with 14 bases remaining between them. This CDR3 is built from 15 residues. Germline V CDR1 and CDR2: SGHRS, YFSETQ.

The chain joins TRBV27 to TRBJ1-6; 7 bases align to TRBD1. J gave up 11 bases and V 5 bases, and 12 bases lay outside the gene matches. Germline CDR1 and CDR2: MNHEY and SMNVEV (reference sequence). The CDR3 covers 15 residues. The CDR3 DNA reads TGTGCCAGCAGTCCCCAGACAGGGAGGTATCCACCCCTCCACTTT. The encoded protein is CASSPQTGRYPPLHF.

CDR3 amino acids: CATSGLALPDTQYF. CDR3 sequence (DNA): TGTGCCACCTCGGGACTAGCCCTGCCAGATACGCAGTATTTT. V and J are TRBV28 and TRBJ2-3; TRBD2 agrees at 9 bases. Germline CDR1 and CDR2: MDHEN and SYDVKM. CDR3 length: 14 residues. The trim removed 10 bases at V and 4 bases at J, leaving 9 bases unmatched.

V is TRBV6-5 and J is TRBJ2-3; D is perhaps TRBD2 (5 bases). Per the germline V gene, CDR1 is MNHEY and CDR2 is SVGAGI. The CDR3 contains 14 residues. The ends were cut back, 6 bases at V and 0 bases at J, with 10 bases in the middle. CDR3: CASRGLVSTDTQYF. The CDR3 DNA reads TGTGCCAGCAGAGGACTGGTTAGCACAGATACGCAGTATTTT.

This chain links TRBV4-2 with TRBJ1-1; 7 bases align to TRBD1. V was clipped by 5 bases and J by 1 base; unmatched bases: 7. Germline V gene sequence: CDR1 LGHNA, CDR2 YNFKEQ. The CDR3 is 15 amino acids. In nucleotides, the CDR3 is TGTGCCAGCAGCTCCTGGACAGGTGAGAACACTGAAGCTTTCTTT. Translation gives CASSSWTGENTEAFF.

V is TRBV4-1 and J is TRBJ1-5; 7 positions agree with TRBD1. This CDR3 contains 17 residues. The germline gives CDR1 MGHRA, CDR2 YSYEKL. With V trimmed by 10 bases and J by 6 bases, 21 bases remained unmatched. CDR3: CATAVKSDRAITQPQHF. CDR3 coding DNA: TGCGCCACCGCCGTCAAGAGCGACAGGGCAATCACTCAGCCCCAGCATTTT.

The chain combines TRBV6-1 with TRBJ1-2; 10 nucleotides match TRBD1. Losses at the gene ends were 7 bases for V and 7 bases for J; bases not matched to a gene: 9. The CDR3 runs 14 residues. CDR1 MNHNS and CDR2 SASEGT come from the germline V gene. In DNA form, the CDR3 reads TGTGCCAGCATGGGGCTGACAGGGGGCGTTGGCTACACCTTC. Amino acids: CASMGLTGGVGYTF.

Of note for this clone: This specimen includes other DNA sequences encoding the same CDR3. The V and J genes are TRBV7-9 and TRBJ2-1; a possible D gene is TRBD1 (5 bases). Per the germline V gene, CDR1 is SEHNR and CDR2 is FQNEAQ (reference sequence). Trimming cost V 5 bases and J 8 bases, with 10 bases left between them. The CDR3 length is 12 residues. The chain's CDR3 is CASSPARDEQFF. CDR3 DNA: TGTGCCAGCAGCCCAGCCAGGGATGAGCAGTTCTTC.

The chain joins TRBV12-5 to TRBJ2-7, with 8 bases lining up with TRBD2. V was pared by 8 bases and J by 2 bases, with 5 bases of the junction left unmatched. In germline, CDR1 is LGHNT, CDR2 FRNRAP. This CDR3 is 13 amino acids long. For the CDR3, the DNA is TGTGCTAGTCGCCAGCGGGAGACCTACGAGCAGTACTTC. Residues: CASRQRETYEQYF.